What follows describes a single T cell receptor beta chain. The data derive from a study of graft-versus-host responses after intestinal transplantation. CDR3 size: 13 residues. Per germline, CDR1 MNHNY and CDR2 SVGAGI (reference sequence). Losses at the gene ends were 0 bases for V and 5 bases for J; bases not matched to a gene: 0. Intraepithelial lymphocytes and lamina propria lymphocytes were released through processing of graft tissue. This table comes from immunoSEQ multiplex PCR, and its TCRdb copy is limited to in-frame clones, with some not included. The sample gives about 19,000 clones, under 75% of which show up once; more than 7% is in the top ten.

This TCR was sampled from a human patient who received an intestinal transplant, so some T cells may come from the graft donor. Material: ileum tissue, obtained roughly three weeks after intestinal transplant. The chain recombines TRBV6-6 with TRBJ1-1; 7 bases align to TRBD1. The CDR3 DNA reads as TGTGCCAGCAGTTACTCGACAGGGACTGAAGCTTTCTTT. It codes for CASSYSTGTEAFF.